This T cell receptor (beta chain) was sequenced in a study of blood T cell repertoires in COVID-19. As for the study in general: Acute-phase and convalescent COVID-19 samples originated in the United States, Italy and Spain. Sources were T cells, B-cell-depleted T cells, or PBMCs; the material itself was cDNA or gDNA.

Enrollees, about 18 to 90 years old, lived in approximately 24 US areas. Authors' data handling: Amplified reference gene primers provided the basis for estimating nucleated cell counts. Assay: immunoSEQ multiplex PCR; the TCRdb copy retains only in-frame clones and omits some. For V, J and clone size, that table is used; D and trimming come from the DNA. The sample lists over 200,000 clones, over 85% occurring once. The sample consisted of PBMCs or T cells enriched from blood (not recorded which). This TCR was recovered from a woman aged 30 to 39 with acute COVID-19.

In DNA, the CDR3 is TGTGCCATCAGGTGGGGCCCAGCTGGGACAGATACGCAGTATTTT. Protein product: CAIRWGPAGTDTQYF. The gene calls are TRBV10-3 and TRBJ2-3; D is perhaps TRBD1 (5 bases). This CDR3 is 15 amino acids long. Trimming pared 6 bases from V and 3 bases from J, leaving 16 bases between. The germline V gene encodes CDR1 ENHRY and CDR2 SYGVKD.